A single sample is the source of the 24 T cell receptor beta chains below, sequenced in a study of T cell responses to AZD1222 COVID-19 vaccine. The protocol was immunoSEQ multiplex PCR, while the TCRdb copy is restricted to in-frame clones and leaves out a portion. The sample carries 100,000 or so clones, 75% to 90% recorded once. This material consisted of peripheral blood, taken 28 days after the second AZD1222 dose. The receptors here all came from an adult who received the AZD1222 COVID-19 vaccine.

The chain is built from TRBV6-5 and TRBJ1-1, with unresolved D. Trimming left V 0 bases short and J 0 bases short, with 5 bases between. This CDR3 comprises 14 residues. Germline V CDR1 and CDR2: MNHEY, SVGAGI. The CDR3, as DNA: TGTGCCAGCAGTTACTCCCAGATGAACACTGAAGCTTTCTTT. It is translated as CASSYSQMNTEAFF.

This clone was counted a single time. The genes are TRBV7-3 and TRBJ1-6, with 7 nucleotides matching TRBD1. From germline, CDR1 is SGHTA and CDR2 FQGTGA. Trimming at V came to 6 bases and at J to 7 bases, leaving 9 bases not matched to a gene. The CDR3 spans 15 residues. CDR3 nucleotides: TGTGCCAGCAGTCGTATAAGGGGGCACAATTCACCCCTCCACTTT. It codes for CASSRIRGHNSPLHF.

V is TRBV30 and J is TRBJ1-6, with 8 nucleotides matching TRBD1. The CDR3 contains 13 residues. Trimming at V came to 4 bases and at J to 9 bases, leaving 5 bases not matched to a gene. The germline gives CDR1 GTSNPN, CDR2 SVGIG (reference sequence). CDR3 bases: TGTGCCTGGACTCCAGGGGGCATTTCACCCCTCCACTTT. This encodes CAWTPGGISPLHF.

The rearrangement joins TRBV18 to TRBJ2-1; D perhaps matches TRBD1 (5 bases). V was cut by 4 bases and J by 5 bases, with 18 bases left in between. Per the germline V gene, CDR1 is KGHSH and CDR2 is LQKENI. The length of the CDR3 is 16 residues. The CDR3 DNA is TGTGCCAGCTCACTCGGCGGAGCAGGGCTAGACAATGAGCAGTTCTTC. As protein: CASSLGGAGLDNEQFF.

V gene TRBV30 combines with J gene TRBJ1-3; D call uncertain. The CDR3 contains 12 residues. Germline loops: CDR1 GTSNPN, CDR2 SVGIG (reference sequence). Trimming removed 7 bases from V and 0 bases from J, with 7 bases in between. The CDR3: CAYSSSGNTIYF. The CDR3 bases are TGTGCCTACAGTAGCTCTGGAAACACCATATATTTT.

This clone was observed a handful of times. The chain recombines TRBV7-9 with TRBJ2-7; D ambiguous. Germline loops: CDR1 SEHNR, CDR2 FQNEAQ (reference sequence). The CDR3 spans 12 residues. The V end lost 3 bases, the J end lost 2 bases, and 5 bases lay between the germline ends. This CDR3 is CASSFSTYEQYF. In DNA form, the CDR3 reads TGTGCCAGCAGCTTTTCAACCTACGAGCAGTACTTC.

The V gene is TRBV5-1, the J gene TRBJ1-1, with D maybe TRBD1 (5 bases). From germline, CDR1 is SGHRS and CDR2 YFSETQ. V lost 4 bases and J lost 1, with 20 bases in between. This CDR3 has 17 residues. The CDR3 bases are TGCGCCAGCAGCAAGGACACCCCGGCCCGGGGGAACACTGAAGCTTTCTTT. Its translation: CASSKDTPARGNTEAFF.

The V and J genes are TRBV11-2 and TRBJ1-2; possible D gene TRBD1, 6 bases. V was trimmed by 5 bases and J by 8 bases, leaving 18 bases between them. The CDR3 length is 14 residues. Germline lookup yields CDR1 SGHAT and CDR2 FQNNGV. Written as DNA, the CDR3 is TGTGCCAGCAGCCTCTCCAGGGGATCTGGCGGCTACACCTTC. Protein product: CASSLSRGSGGYTF.

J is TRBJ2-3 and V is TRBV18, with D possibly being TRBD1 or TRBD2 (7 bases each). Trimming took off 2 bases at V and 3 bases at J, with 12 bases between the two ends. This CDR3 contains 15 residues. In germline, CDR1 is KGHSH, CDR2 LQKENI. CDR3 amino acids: CASSPGRGQTDTQYF. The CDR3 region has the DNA TGTGCCAGCTCACCAGGGAGGGGGCAAACAGATACGCAGTATTTT.

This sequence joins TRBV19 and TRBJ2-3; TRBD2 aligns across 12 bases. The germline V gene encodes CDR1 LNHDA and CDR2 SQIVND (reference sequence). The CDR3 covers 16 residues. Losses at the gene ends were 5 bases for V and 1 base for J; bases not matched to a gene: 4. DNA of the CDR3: TGTGCCAGTAGTCCTAGCGGGGGGGCTCGCACAGATACGCAGTATTTT. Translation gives CASSPSGGARTDTQYF.

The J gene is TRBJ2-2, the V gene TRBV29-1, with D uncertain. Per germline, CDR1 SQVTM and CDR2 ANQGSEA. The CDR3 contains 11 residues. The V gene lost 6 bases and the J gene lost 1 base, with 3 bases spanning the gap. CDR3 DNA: TGCAGCGTGAGGAACACCGGGGAGCTGTTTTTT. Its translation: CSVRNTGELFF.

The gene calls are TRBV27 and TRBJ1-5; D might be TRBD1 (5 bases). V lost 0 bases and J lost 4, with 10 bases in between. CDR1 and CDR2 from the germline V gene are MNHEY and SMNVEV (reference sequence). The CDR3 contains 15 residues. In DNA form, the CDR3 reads TGTGCCAGCAGTTTATCGGCAGGGACTAATCAGCCCCAGCATTTT. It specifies CASSLSAGTNQPQHF.

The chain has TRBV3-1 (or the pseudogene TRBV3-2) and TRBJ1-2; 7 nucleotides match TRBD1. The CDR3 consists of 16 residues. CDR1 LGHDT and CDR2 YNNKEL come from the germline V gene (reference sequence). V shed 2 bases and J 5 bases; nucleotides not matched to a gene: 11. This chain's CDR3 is CASSQRAGTEIYGYTF. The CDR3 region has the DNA TGTGCCAGCAGCCAAAGAGCCGGGACAGAGATATATGGCTACACCTTC.

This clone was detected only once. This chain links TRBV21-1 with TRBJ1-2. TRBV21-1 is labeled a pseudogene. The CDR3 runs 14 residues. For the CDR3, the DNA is TGTGCCAGCAGCGGGGAGGGGGCCTTCTATGGCTACACCTTC. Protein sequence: CASSGEGAFYGYTF.

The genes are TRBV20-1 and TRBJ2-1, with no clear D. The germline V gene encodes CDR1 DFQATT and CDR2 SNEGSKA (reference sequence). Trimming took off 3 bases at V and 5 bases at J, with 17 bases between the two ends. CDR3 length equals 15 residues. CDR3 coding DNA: TGCAGTGCTAGTCCCGGCTTCCTAATCGACAATGAGCAGTTCTTC. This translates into CSASPGFLIDNEQFF.

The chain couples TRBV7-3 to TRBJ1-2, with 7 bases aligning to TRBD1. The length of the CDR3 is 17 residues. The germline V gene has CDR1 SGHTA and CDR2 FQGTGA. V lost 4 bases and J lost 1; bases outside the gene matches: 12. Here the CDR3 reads CASSSRQGASLNYGYTF. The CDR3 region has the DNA TGTGCCAGCAGCTCCCGACAGGGTGCCTCCCTTAACTATGGCTACACCTTC. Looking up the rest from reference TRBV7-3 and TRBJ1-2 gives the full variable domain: GAGVSQTPSNKVTEKGKYVELRCDPISGHTALYWYRQSLGQGPEFLIYFQGTGAADDSGLPNDRFFAVRPEGSVSTLKIQRTERGDSAVYLCASSSRQGASLNYGYTFGSGTRLTVV.

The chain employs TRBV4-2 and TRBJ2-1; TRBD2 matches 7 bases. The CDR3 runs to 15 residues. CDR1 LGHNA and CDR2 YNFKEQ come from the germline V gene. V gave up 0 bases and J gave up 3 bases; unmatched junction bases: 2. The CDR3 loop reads CASSQEPSGYNEQFF. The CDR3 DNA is TGTGCCAGCAGCCAAGAGCCTAGCGGCTACAATGAGCAGTTCTTC.

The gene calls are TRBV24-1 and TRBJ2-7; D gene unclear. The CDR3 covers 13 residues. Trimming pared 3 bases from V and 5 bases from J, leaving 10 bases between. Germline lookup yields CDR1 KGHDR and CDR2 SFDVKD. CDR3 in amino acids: CATSDGRKDEQYF. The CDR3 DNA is TGTGCCACCAGTGATGGGCGGAAGGACGAGCAGTACTTC.

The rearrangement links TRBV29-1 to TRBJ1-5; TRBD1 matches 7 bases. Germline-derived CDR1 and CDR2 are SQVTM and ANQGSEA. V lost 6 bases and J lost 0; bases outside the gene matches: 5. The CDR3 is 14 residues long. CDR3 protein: CSVKQGYSNQPQHF. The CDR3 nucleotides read TGCAGCGTCAAACAGGGGTATAGCAATCAGCCCCAGCATTTT.

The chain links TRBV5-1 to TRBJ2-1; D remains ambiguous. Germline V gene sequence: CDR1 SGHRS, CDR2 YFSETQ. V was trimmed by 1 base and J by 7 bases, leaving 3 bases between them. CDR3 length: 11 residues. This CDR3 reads CASSLRNEQFF. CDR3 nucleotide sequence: TGCGCCAGCAGCTTGCGAAATGAGCAGTTCTTC. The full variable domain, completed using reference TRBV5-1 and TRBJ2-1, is KAGVTQTPRYLIKTRGQQVTLSCSPISGHRSVSWYQQTPGQGLQFLFEYFSETQRNKGNFPGRFSGRQFSNSRSEMNVSTLELGDSALYLCASSLRNEQFFGPGTRLTVL.

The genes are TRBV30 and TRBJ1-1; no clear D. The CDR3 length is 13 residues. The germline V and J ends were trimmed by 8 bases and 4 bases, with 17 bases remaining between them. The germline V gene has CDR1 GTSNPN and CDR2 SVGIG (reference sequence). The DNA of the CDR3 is TGTGCCGGTCAGGTCCTCTGGCCCACTGAAGCTTTCTTT. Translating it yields CAGQVLWPTEAFF.

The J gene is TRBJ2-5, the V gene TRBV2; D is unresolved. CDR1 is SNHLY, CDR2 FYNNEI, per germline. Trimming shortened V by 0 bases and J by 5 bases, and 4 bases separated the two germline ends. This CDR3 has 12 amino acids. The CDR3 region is CASSEARETQYF. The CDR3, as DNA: TGTGCCAGCAGTGAAGCGCGGGAGACCCAGTACTTC. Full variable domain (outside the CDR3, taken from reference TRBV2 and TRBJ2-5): EPEVTQTPSHQVTQMGQEVILRCVPISNHLYFYWYRQILGQKVEFLVSFYNNEISEKSEIFDDQFSVERPDGSNFTLKIRSTKLEDSAMYFCASSEARETQYFGPGTRLLVL.

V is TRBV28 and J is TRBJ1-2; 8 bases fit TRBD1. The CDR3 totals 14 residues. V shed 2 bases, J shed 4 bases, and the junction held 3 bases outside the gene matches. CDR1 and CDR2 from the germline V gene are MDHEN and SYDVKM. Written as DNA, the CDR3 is TGTGCCAGCAGTTTAGGGACAGGCTTCTATGGCTACACCTTC. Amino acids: CASSLGTGFYGYTF.

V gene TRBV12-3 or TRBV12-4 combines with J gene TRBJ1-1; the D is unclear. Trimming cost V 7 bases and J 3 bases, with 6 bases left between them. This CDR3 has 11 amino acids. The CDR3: CASNKDTEAFF. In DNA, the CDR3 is TGTGCCAGCAACAAGGACACTGAAGCTTTCTTT.